This passage covers 25 T cell receptor beta chains from one sample sequenced in a study of blood T cell repertoires in COVID-19. The repertoire was sequenced with immunoSEQ multiplex PCR; TCRdb's copy has only in-frame clones and lacks some. The sample shows under 60,000 clones, 70% to 80% of them seen only once. Material for sequencing was peripheral blood. These receptors came from a man in his 70s with acute or convalescent COVID-19.

The V gene is TRBV7-3, the J gene TRBJ1-6, with D perhaps TRBD1 (5 bases). This CDR3 is built from 13 residues. V was clipped by 5 bases and J by 8 bases, with 10 bases between them. Germline values: CDR1 SGHTA, CDR2 FQGTGA. The CDR3 DNA sequence: TGTGCCAGCAGCGTGACCAGGGATTCACCCCTCCACTTT. Its translation is CASSVTRDSPLHF. Full variable domain (remainder filled in from reference TRBV7-3 and TRBJ1-6): GAGVSQTPSNKVTEKGKYVELRCDPISGHTALYWYRQSLGQGPEFLIYFQGTGAADDSGLPNDRFFAVRPEGSVSTLKIQRTERGDSAVYLCASSVTRDSPLHFGNGTRLTVT.

The chain has TRBV28 and TRBJ1-5; D might be TRBD1 (6 bases). The V end lost 7 bases, the J end lost 2 bases, and 18 bases lay between the germline ends. The CDR3 runs to 16 residues. Per the germline V gene, CDR1 is MDHEN and CDR2 is SYDVKM. In nucleotides, the CDR3 is TGTGCCAGCACTCAAGGGGGGGCGAGTGGCAATCAGCCCCAGCATTTT. The encoded protein is CASTQGGASGNQPQHF.

This clone was seen once. The chain couples TRBV7-6 to TRBJ2-1, with D perhaps TRBD1 (6 bases). Looked up from germline, CDR1 is SGHVS and CDR2 is FNYEAQ. The ends were cut back, 2 bases at V and 5 bases at J, with 10 bases in the middle. The CDR3 loop spans 14 amino acids. This chain's CDR3 is CASSLQRQDNEQFF. The CDR3 nucleotides read TGTGCCAGCAGCTTACAACGACAGGACAATGAGCAGTTCTTC.

The V gene is TRBV5-7, the J gene TRBJ1-5, with TRBD1 matching over 11 bases. TRBV5-7 is labeled an ORF, and its function is uncertain. V lost 7 bases and J lost 5; bases outside the gene matches: 5. The CDR3 sequence is 14 residues long. The CDR3 loop is CASGDRGYDQPQHF. In DNA, the CDR3 is TGTGCCAGCGGGGACAGGGGGTATGATCAGCCCCAGCATTTT.

The chain carries TRBV10-1 and TRBJ2-3, with D tentatively TRBD1 (5 bases). The CDR3 runs 15 residues. Germline V CDR1 and CDR2: WNHNN, SYGVQD (reference sequence). Trimming took off 6 bases at V and 0 bases at J, with 13 bases between the two ends. The CDR3 here is CASRRGSGSTDTQYF. CDR3 nucleotides: TGCGCCAGCAGACGAGGATCAGGGAGCACAGATACGCAGTATTTT.

The genes are TRBV3-1 (or the pseudogene TRBV3-2) and TRBJ2-3, with 10 bases matching TRBD2. The ends lost 4 bases at V and 4 bases at J; junction bases unmatched: 11. There are 17 residues in the CDR3. Per the germline V gene, CDR1 is LGHDT and CDR2 is YNNKEL (reference sequence). CDR3 in amino acids: CASSPIGSGGAADTQYF. CDR3 DNA sequence: TGTGCCAGCAGCCCAATCGGCAGCGGGGGGGCGGCAGATACGCAGTATTTT.

This clone was seen a handful of times. The chain couples TRBV19 to TRBJ1-1; 7 positions agree with TRBD1. With V trimmed by 6 bases and J by 9 bases, 10 bases remained unmatched. Germline values: CDR1 LNHDA, CDR2 SQIVND (reference sequence). This CDR3 is 13 amino acids long. The chain's CDR3 is CASRALGQSKAFF. As DNA, the CDR3 is TGTGCCAGTAGGGCTCTGGGACAGTCTAAAGCTTTCTTT.

The V call is TRBV19, the J call TRBJ1-4, with 8 bases fitting TRBD1. This CDR3 is 14 amino acids long. Looked up from germline, CDR1 is LNHDA and CDR2 is SQIVND (reference sequence). Trimming took 7 bases from V and 6 from J; bases not matched to a gene: 7. The CDR3 loop is CASNSRGRDEKLFF. The CDR3 bases are TGTGCCAGTAACTCCAGGGGGCGTGATGAAAAACTGTTTTTT.

The chain uses TRBV4-3 and TRBJ2-3; 8 nucleotides line up with TRBD2. The germline V gene encodes CDR1 LGHNA and CDR2 YSLEER. The CDR3 is made up of 14 amino acids. The J segment lost 8 bases and the V segment lost 0 bases, leaving 4 bases of the junction unmatched. CDR3 region: CASSQDFREGTQYF. CDR3 coding DNA: TGCGCCAGCAGCCAAGATTTTCGGGAGGGTACGCAGTATTTT.

This clone was observed a few times. The J gene is TRBJ2-3, the V gene TRBV7-2; 10 nucleotides match TRBD2. From germline, CDR1 is SGHTA and CDR2 FQGNSA. The V and J ends lost 6 bases and 2 bases, in that order; junction bases with no gene match: 11. The CDR3 runs to 17 residues. As DNA, the CDR3 is TGTGCCAGCAGGAAAACCGGGACTAGCGTTTTCACAGATACGCAGTATTTT. Protein: CASRKTGTSVFTDTQYF.

V is TRBV11-3 and J is TRBJ2-1; 7 bases are shared with TRBD2. Germline V gives CDR1 SGHNT, CDR2 YENEEA. This CDR3 has 15 amino acids. Unmatched junction bases numbered 3, after V lost 1 base and J lost 3 bases. In nucleotides, the CDR3 is TGTGCCAGCAGCTTAGGGACTAGTAACTACAATGAGCAGTTCTTC. Protein sequence: CASSLGTSNYNEQFF.

This clone showed up just a few times. The CDR3 bases are TGTGCCAGCAGCCTAGGAGGCTTGAACACTGAAGCTTTCTTT. It is translated as CASSLGGLNTEAFF. The chain is built from TRBV5-5 and TRBJ1-1, with D uncertain. The germline V and J ends were trimmed by 4 bases and 0 bases, with 10 bases remaining between them. The CDR3 consists of 14 residues. Germline V lookup: CDR1 SGHKS, CDR2 YYEKEE (reference sequence). Using reference TRBV5-5 and TRBJ1-1 for the parts outside the CDR3, the full variable domain is DAGVTQSPTHLIKTRGQQVTLRCSPISGHKSVSWYQQVLGQGPQFIFQYYEKEERGRGNFPDRFSARQFPNYSSELNVNALLLGDSALYLCASSLGGLNTEAFFGQGTRLTVV.

The chain employs TRBV18 and TRBJ2-6, with TRBD1 identical over 7 bases. The CDR3 covers 19 residues. The germline gives CDR1 KGHSH, CDR2 LQKENI. V was clipped by 1 base and J by 0 bases; unmatched bases: 9. CDR3 sequence: CASSPQFAGGPSGANVLTF. The CDR3 DNA reads as TGTGCCAGCTCACCACAGTTCGCAGGGGGACCCTCTGGGGCCAACGTCCTGACTTTC. Full variable domain (outside the CDR3, taken from reference TRBV18 and TRBJ2-6): NAGVMQNPRHLVRRRGQEARLRCSPMKGHSHVYWYRQLPEEGLKFMVYLQKENIIDESGMPKERFSAEFPKEGPSILRIQQVVRGDSAAYFCASSPQFAGGPSGANVLTFGAGSRLTVL.

The chain links TRBV12-3 or TRBV12-4 to TRBJ1-3; TRBD1 aligns across 8 bases. V gave up 5 bases and J gave up 4 bases; unmatched junction bases: 1. The CDR3 length is 13 residues. CDR3 in DNA: TGTGCCAGCAGTGGGACAGGAGGAAACACCATATATTTT. It codes for CASSGTGGNTIYF.

The V and J genes are TRBV6-6 and TRBJ1-5; D not resolved. Deletions cut 4 bases from V and 4 bases from J, with 5 bases between. The germline V gene has CDR1 MNHNY and CDR2 SVGAGI (reference sequence). The CDR3 totals 12 residues. The CDR3 loop is CASSLANQPQHF. The CDR3 DNA follows: TGTGCCAGCAGTTTAGCAAATCAGCCCCAGCATTTT.

The rearrangement joins TRBV5-4 to TRBJ2-7; TRBD2 matches 9 bases. Looked up from germline, CDR1 is SGHNT and CDR2 is YYREEE (reference sequence). This CDR3 is built from 16 residues. With 4 bases clipped from V and 2 bases from J, the junction kept 10 bases outside the gene matches. CDR3 sequence (DNA): TGTGCCAGCAGCCGGGCGGCGGGAGGGAATACCTACGAGCAGTACTTC. It is translated as CASSRAAGGNTYEQYF.

The rearrangement joins TRBV6-6 to TRBJ2-7, with TRBD2 identical over 14 bases. The V gene's germline CDR1 is MNHNY and CDR2 SVGAGI (reference sequence). J gave up 4 bases and V 5 bases, and 7 bases lay outside the gene matches. The CDR3 totals 16 residues. CDR3 nucleotide sequence: TGTGCCAGCAGTAGACTAGCGGGAGGGGTTGGATACGAGCAGTACTTC. Translated: CASSRLAGGVGYEQYF.

The V and J genes are TRBV11-2 and TRBJ1-1; D gene ambiguous. CDR1 is SGHAT, CDR2 FQNNGV, per germline. V was pared by 1 base and J by 0 bases, with 12 bases between. CDR3 size: 16 residues. The CDR3 sequence is CASSLVMGVVNTEAFF. CDR3 DNA: TGTGCCAGCAGCTTAGTTATGGGAGTAGTGAACACTGAAGCTTTCTTT.

The genes are TRBV15 and TRBJ2-6; TRBD2 is a possible D gene (5 bases). The CDR3 extends over 17 amino acids. Germline-derived CDR1 and CDR2 are LNHNV and YYDKDF (reference sequence). The germline V and J ends were trimmed by 0 bases and 0 bases, with 9 bases remaining between them. CDR3 residues: CATSREIGGSGANVLTF. Written as DNA, the CDR3 is TGTGCCACCAGCAGAGAGATCGGAGGCTCTGGGGCCAACGTCCTGACTTTC.

This chain links TRBV3-1 (or the pseudogene TRBV3-2) with TRBJ2-3; D unclear. Germline CDR1 and CDR2: LGHDT and YNNKEL (reference sequence). CDR3 length: 15 residues. Trimming stripped 0 bases from V and 10 bases from J, with 17 bases between. The CDR3 DNA is TGTGCCAGCAGCCAAGATGTAAGGCCTGCCGCGGCGCAGTATTTT. This sequence encodes CASSQDVRPAAAQYF.

In DNA, the CDR3 is TGTGTCAGAAGCCACTGGGACAGGGAGGCAGATACGCAGTATTTT. Encoded protein: CVRSHWDREADTQYF. The chain combines TRBV7-5 with TRBJ2-3; no DNA check was done on the table's D call, TRBD1. TRBV7-5 is given as a pseudogene. The CDR3 runs 15 residues.

The V and J genes are TRBV15 and TRBJ1-2; D perhaps matches TRBD1 (5 bases). The V and J ends lost 1 base and 8 bases respectively, with 11 bases between them. Germline V lookup: CDR1 LNHNV, CDR2 YYDKDF (reference sequence). The CDR3 is 13 residues long. The CDR3 loop is CATSRGSGFGYTF. As DNA, the CDR3 is TGTGCCACCAGCAGAGGATCAGGGTTCGGCTACACCTTC.

There are a few counts of this clone. The chain has TRBV7-2 and TRBJ2-7, with 7 bases aligning to TRBD2. This CDR3 spans 15 amino acids. The V gene's germline CDR1 is SGHTA and CDR2 FQGNSA. V was pared by 3 bases and J by 0 bases, with 5 bases of the junction left unmatched. CDR3 bases: TGTGCCAGCAGCTTTACTAGCGCTAGCTCCTACGAGCAGTACTTC. Protein: CASSFTSASSYEQYF.

This clone appeared a single time. V usage is TRBV2 and J usage is TRBJ2-5; weak D call: TRBD2 (6 bases). The CDR3 contains 19 residues. V lost 7 bases and J 3 bases, leaving 30 bases between the germline ends. Germline loops: CDR1 SNHLY, CDR2 FYNNEI. The DNA of the CDR3 is TGTGCCAGCATCTCGCCACCTACGTCGGGGTCGTGGGGGGAAGAGACCCAGTACTTC. It is translated as CASISPPTSGSWGEETQYF.

The V call is TRBV3-1 (or the pseudogene TRBV3-2), the J call TRBJ2-7; 10 bases are a match to TRBD1. There are 16 residues in the CDR3. CDR1 LGHDT and CDR2 YNNKEL come from the germline V gene (reference sequence). J was trimmed by 0 bases and V by 0 bases; bases with no gene match: 2. The CDR3 loop reads CASSQEGQGNSYEQYF. CDR3 DNA: TGTGCCAGCAGCCAAGAGGGACAGGGGAACTCCTACGAGCAGTACTTC.